Given below is one TCR beta chain in context. The antigen is not known. This was a deep-level run. Profiling relied on immunoSEQ multiplex PCR, and the TCRdb table lists in-frame clones only, not all of them. The sample records hundreds of thousands of clones, 90% to 96% being singletons. Germline CDR1 and CDR2: SGHRS and YFSETQ. The CDR3 has 16 residues. With 4 bases clipped from V and 1 base from J, the junction kept 8 bases outside the gene matches. The record originates from a study of shared clonotypes between healthy human individuals. Study results and caveats: Sample collection involved blood only; tissue repertoires are likely different. Generally, naive subsets came out with larger estimated richness than memory subsets.

Healthy HIV-negative adults with no recent acute infections or vaccinations were recruited as donors. This TCR was sampled from a woman under 40 in good health. The source material was naive CD4+ T cells sorted from blood. The subset: CD45RA+ positively selected. The gene calls are TRBV5-1 and TRBJ2-5; TRBD2 matches at 9 bases. The CDR3 loop reads CASSALGGRGQETQYF. Here the CDR3 DNA reads TGCGCCAGCAGCGCCCTGGGCGGGAGGGGCCAAGAGACCCAGTACTTC.